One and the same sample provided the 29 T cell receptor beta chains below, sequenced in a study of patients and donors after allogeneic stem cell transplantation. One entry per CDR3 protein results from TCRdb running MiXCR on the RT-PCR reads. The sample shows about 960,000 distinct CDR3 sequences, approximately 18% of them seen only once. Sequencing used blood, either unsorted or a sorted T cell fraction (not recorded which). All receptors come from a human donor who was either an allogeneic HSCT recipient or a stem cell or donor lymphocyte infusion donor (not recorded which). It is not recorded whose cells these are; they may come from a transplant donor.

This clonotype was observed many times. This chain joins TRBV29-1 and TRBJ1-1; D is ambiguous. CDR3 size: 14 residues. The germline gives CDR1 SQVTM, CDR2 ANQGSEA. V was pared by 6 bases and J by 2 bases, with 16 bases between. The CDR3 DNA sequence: TGCAGCGTAATAGGACGGTCCGTAAACACTGAAGCTTTCTTT. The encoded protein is CSVIGRSVNTEAFF.

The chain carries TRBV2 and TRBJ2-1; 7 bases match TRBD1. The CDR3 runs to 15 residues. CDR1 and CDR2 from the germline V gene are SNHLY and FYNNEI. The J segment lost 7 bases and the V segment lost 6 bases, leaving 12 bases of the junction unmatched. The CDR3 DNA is TGTGCCAGCAGCTGGACCGGGAAGGGGGCGAATGAGCAGTTCTTC. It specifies CASSWTGKGANEQFF. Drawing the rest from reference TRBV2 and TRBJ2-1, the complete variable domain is EPEVTQTPSHQVTQMGQEVILRCVPISNHLYFYWYRQILGQKVEFLVSFYNNEISEKSEIFDDQFSVERPDGSNFTLKIRSTKLEDSAMYFCASSWTGKGANEQFFGPGTRLTVL.

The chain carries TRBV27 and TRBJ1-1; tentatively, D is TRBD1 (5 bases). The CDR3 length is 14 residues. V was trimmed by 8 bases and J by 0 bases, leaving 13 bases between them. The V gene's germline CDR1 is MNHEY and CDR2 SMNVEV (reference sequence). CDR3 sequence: CASAAGFMNTEAFF. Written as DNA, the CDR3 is TGTGCCAGCGCCGCAGGGTTCATGAACACTGAAGCTTTCTTT.

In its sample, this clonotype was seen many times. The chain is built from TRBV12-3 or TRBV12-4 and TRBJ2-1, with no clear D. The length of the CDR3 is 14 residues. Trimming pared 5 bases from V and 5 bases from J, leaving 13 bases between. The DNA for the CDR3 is TGTGCCAGCAGTATGATGGCGCCCGACAATGAGCAGTTCTTC. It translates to CASSMMAPDNEQFF.

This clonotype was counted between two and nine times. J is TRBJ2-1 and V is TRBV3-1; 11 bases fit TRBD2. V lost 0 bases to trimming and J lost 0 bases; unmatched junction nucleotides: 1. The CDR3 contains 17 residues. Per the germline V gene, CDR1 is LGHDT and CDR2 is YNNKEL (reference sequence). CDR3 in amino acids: CASSQEGLAVSYNEQFF. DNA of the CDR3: TGTGCCAGCAGCCAAGAGGGACTAGCGGTCTCCTACAATGAGCAGTTCTTC.

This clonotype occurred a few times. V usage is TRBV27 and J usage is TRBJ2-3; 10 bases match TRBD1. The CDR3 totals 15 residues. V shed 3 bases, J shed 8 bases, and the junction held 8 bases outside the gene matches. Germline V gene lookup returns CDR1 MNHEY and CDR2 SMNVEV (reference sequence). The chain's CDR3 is CASSFRTGGLVTQYF. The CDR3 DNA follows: TGTGCCAGCAGTTTTCGGACAGGGGGTTTGGTTACGCAGTATTTT.

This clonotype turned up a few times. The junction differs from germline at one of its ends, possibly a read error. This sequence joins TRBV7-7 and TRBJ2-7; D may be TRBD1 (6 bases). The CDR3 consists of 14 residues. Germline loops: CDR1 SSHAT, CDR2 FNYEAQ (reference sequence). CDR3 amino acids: CASSSGAGSYEQYF. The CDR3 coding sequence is TGTGCTAGCAGCTCAGGGGCAGGCTCCTACGAGCAGTACTTC. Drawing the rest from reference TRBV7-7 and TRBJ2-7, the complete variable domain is GAGVSQSPRYKVTKRGQDVTLRCDPISSHATLYWYQQALGQGPEFLTYFNYEAQPDKSGLPSDRFSAERPEGSISTLTIQRTEQRDSAMYRCASSSGAGSYEQYFGPGTRLTVT.

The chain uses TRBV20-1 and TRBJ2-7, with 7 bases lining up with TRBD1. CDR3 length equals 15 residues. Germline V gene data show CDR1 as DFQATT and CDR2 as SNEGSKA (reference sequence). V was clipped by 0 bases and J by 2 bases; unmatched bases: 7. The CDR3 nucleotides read TGCAGTGCTAGAGATACGGGGACAGACGCCTACGAGCAGTACTTC. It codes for CSARDTGTDAYEQYF.

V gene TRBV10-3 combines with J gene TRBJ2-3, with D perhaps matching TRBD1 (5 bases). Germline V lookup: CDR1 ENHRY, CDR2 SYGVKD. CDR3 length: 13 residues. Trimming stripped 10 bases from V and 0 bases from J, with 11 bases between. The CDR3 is CATGLSSTDTQYF. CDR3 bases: TGTGCCACAGGGTTATCTAGCACAGATACGCAGTATTTT.

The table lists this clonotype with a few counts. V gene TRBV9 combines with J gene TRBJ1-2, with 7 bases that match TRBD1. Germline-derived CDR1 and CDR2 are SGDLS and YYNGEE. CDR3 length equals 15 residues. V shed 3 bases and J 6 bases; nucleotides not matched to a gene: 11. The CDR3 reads CASSATGFSSDGYTF. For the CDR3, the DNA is TGTGCCAGCAGCGCGACAGGGTTTAGTTCGGATGGCTACACCTTC.

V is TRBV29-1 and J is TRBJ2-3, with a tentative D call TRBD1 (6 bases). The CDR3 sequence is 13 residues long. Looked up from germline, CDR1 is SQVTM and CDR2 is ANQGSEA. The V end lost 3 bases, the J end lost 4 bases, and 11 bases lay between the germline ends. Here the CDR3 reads CSVDGNRADTQYF. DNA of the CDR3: TGCAGCGTTGACGGCAACAGGGCAGATACGCAGTATTTT.

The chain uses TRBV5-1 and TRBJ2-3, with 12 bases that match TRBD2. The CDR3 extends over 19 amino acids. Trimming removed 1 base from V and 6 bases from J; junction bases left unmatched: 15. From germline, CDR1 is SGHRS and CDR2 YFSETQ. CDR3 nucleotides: TGCGCCAGCAGCTTGAAGTTTGTGACTAGCGGGGGCCTGATGGATACGCAGTATTTT. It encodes CASSLKFVTSGGLMDTQYF.

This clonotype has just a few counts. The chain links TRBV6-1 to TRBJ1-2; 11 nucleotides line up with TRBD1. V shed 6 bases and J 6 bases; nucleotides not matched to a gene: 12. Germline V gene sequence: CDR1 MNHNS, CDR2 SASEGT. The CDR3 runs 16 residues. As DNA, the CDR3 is TGTGCCAGCAGGGGGGGACAGGGGGTTTATTCACATGGCTACACCTTC. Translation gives CASRGGQGVYSHGYTF.

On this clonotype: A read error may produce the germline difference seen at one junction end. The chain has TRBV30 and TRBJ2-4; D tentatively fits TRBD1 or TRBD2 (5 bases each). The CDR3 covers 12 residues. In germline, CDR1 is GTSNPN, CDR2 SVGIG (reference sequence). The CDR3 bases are TGTGCCTGGAGTACCCGGGGACGGGACCTCGCGTTC. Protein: CAWSTRGRDLAF.

The CDR3 is CASRKHGDAKNIQYF. The CDR3 bases are TGCGCCAGCAGAAAACATGGGGACGCAAAAAACATTCAGTACTTC. This rearrangement joins TRBV5-1 to TRBJ2-4; either TRBD1 or TRBD2 may fit D (5 bases each). In germline, CDR1 is SGHRS, CDR2 YFSETQ. Trimming removed 5 bases from V and 4 bases from J, with 16 bases in between. This CDR3 region has 15 residues.

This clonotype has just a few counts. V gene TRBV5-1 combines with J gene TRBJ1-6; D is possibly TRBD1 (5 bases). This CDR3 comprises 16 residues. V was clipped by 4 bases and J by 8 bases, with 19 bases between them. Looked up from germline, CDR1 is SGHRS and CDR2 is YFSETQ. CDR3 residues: CASSLYHGTDYSPLHF. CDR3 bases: TGCGCCAGCAGCCTTTACCACGGGACGGATTATTCACCCCTCCACTTT. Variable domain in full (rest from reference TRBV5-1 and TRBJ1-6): KAGVTQTPRYLIKTRGQQVTLSCSPISGHRSVSWYQQTPGQGLQFLFEYFSETQRNKGNFPGRFSGRQFSNSRSEMNVSTLELGDSALYLCASSLYHGTDYSPLHFGNGTRLTVT.

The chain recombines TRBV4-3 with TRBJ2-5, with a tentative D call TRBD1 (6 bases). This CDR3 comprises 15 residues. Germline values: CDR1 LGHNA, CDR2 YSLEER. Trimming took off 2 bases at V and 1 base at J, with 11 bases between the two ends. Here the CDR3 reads CASSQNMDSQETQYF. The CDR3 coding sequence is TGCGCCAGCAGCCAAAATATGGACAGCCAAGAGACCCAGTACTTC.

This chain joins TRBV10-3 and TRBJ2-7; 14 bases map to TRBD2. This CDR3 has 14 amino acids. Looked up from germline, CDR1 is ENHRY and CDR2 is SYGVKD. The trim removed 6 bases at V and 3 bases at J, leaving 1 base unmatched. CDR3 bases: TGTGCCATCAGCGGACTAGCGGGAGGCTACGAGCAGTACTTC. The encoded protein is CAISGLAGGYEQYF.

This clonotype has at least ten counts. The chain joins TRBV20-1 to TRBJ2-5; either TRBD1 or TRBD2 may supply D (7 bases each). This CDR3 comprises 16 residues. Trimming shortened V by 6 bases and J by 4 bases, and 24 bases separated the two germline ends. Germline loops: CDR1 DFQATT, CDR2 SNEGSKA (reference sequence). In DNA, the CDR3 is TGCAGTGCATCTGGAGGGAGGGGGCCAGGAGGAGAGACCCAGTACTTC. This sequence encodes CSASGGRGPGGETQYF.

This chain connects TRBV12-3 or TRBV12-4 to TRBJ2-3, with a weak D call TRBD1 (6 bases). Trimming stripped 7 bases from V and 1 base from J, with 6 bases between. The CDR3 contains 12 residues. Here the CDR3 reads CASNRGTDTQYF. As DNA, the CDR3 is TGTGCCAGCAACAGGGGCACAGATACGCAGTATTTT.

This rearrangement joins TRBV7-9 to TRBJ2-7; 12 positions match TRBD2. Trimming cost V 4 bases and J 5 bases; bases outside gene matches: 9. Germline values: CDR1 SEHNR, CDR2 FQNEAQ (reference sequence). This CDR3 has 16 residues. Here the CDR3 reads CASSSPTSGSGNEQYF. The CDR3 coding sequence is TGTGCCAGCAGCTCACCGACTAGCGGGAGTGGTAACGAGCAGTACTTC.

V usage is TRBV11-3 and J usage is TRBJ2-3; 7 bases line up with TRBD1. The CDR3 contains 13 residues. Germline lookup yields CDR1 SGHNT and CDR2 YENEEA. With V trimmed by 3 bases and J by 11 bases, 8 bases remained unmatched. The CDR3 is CASSLGQTGEQYF. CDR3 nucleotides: TGTGCCAGCAGCTTGGGACAGACCGGGGAGCAGTATTTT.

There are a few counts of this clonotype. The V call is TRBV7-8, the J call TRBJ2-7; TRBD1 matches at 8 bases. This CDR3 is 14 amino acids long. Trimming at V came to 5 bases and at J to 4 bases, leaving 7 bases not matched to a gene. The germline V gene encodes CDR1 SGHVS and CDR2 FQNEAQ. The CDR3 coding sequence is TGTGCCAGCAGCGTAGACAGGGGAACGTACGAGCAGTACTTC. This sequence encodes CASSVDRGTYEQYF.

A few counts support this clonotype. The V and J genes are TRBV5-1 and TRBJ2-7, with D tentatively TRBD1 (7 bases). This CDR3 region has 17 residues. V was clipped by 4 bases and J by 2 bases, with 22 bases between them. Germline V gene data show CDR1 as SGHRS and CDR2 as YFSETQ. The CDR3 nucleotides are TGCGCCAGCAGCCGACAGGGATCCGGGACTCGCACCTACGAGCAGTACTTC. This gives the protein CASSRQGSGTRTYEQYF.

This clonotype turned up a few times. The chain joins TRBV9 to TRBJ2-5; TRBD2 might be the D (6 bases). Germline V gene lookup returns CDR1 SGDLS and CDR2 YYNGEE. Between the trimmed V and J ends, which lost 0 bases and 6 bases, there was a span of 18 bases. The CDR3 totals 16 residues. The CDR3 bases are TGTGCCAGCAGCGTAGCGGCGGGCCGCGGGGAACAGACCCAGTACTTC. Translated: CASSVAAGRGEQTQYF.

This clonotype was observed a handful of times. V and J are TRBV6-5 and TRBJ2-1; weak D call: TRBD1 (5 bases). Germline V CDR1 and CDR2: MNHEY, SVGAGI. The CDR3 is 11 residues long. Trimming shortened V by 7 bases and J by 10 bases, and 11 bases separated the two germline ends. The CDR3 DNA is TGTGCCAGCAACCAGGGTTGGGAGCAGTTCTTC. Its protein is CASNQGWEQFF.

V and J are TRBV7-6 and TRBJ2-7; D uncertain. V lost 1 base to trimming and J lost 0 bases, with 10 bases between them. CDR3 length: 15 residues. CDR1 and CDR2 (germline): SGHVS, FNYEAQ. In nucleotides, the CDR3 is TGTGCCAGCAGCTTAGTTCTTGAGAGCTCCTACGAGCAGTACTTC. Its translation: CASSLVLESSYEQYF.

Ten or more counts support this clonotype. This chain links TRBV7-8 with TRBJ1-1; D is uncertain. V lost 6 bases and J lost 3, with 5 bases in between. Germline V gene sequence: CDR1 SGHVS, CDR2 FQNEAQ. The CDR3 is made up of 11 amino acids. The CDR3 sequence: CASSPHTEAFF. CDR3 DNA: TGTGCCAGCAGTCCCCACACTGAAGCTTTCTTT.

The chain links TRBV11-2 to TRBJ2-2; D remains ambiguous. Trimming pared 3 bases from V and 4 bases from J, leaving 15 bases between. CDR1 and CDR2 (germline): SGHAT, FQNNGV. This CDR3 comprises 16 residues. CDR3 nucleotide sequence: TGTGCCAGCAGCTTGGGCCACTCGCTTGCCACCGGGGAGCTGTTTTTT. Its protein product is CASSLGHSLATGELFF.